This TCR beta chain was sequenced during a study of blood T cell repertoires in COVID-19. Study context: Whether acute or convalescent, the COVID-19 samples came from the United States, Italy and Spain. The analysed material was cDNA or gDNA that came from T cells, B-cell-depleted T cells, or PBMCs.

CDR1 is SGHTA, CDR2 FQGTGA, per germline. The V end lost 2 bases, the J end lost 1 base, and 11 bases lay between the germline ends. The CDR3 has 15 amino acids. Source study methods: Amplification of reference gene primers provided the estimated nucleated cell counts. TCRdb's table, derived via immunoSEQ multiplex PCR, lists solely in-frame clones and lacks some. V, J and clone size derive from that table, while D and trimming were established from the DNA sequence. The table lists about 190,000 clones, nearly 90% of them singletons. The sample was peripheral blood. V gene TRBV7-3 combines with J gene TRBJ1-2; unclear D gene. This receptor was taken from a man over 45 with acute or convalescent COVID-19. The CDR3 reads CASSLSEGINYGYTF. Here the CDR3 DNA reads TGTGCCAGCAGCTTATCTGAGGGCATTAACTATGGCTACACCTTC.